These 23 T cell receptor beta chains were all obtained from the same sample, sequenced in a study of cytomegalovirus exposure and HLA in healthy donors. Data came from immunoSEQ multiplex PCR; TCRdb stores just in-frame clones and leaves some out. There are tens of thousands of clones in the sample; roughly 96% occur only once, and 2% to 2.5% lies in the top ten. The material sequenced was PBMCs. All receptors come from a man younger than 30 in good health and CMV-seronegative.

CDR3 protein: CASTAKGYNEKLFF. The CDR3 DNA sequence: TGTGCCAGCACCGCGAAGGGGTATAATGAAAAACTGTTTTTT. The rearrangement links TRBV7-9 to TRBJ1-4; tentative D call: TRBD1 (5 bases). This CDR3 is built from 14 residues. V was clipped by 7 bases and J by 4 bases, with 13 bases between them. The V gene's germline CDR1 is SEHNR and CDR2 FQNEAQ (reference sequence).

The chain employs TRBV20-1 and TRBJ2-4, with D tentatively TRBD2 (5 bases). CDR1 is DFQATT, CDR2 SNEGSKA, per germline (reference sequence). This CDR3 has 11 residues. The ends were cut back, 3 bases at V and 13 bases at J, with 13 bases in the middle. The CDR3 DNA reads TGCAGTGCTAGTGGGGAGCCAGTCCAGTACTTC. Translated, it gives CSASGEPVQYF.

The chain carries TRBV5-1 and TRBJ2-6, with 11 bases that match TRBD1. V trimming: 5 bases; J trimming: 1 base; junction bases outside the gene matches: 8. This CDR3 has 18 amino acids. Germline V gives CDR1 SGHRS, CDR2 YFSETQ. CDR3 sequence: CASRYDGQGASGANVLTF. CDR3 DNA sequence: TGCGCCAGCAGGTATGACGGACAGGGGGCATCTGGGGCCAACGTCCTGACTTTC. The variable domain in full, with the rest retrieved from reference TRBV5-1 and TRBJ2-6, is KAGVTQTPRYLIKTRGQQVTLSCSPISGHRSVSWYQQTPGQGLQFLFEYFSETQRNKGNFPGRFSGRQFSNSRSEMNVSTLELGDSALYLCASRYDGQGASGANVLTFGAGSRLTVL.

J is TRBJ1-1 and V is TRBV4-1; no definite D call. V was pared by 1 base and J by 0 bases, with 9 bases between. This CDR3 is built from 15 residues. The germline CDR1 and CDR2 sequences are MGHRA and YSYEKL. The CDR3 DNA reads TGCGCCAGCAGCCAAGGTCCGGGATTGAACACTGAAGCTTTCTTT. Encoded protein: CASSQGPGLNTEAFF.

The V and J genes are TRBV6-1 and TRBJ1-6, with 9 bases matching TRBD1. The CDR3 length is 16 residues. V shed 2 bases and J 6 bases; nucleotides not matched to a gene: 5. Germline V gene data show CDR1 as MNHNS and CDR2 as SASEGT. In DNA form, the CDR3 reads TGTGCCAGCAGTGAACTTCCGGACAGGGGTAATTCACCCCTCCACTTT. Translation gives CASSELPDRGNSPLHF.

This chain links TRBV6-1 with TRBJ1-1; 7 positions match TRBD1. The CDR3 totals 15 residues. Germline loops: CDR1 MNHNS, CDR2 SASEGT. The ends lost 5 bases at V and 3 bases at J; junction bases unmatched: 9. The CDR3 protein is CASSWTGEDDTEAFF. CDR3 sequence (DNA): TGTGCCAGCAGTTGGACAGGAGAGGATGACACTGAAGCTTTCTTT.

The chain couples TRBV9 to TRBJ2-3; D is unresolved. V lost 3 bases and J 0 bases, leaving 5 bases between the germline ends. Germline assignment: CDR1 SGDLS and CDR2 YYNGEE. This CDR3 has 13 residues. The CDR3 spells CASSGSSTDTQYF. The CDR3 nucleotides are TGTGCCAGCAGCGGTTCTAGCACAGATACGCAGTATTTT.

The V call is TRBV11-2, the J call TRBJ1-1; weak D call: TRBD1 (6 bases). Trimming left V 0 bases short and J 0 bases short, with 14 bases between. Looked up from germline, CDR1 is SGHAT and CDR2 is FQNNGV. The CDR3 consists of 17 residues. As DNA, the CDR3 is TGTGCCAGCAGCTTAGAACAGGGCGGGGGCATGAACACTGAAGCTTTCTTT. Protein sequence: CASSLEQGGGMNTEAFF. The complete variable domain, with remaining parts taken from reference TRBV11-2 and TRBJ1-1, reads EAGVAQSPRYKIIEKRQSVAFWCNPISGHATLYWYQQILGQGPKLLIQFQNNGVVDDSQLPKDRFSAERLKGVDSTLKIQPAKLEDSAVYLCASSLEQGGGMNTEAFFGQGTRLTVV.

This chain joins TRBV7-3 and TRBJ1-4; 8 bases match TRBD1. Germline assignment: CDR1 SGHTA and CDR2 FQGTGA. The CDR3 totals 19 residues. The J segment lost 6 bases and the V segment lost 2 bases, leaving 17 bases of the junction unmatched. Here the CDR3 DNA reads TGTGCCAGCAGCTTAGAAGCCGGTCAGGGGGCACGGCGGGATGAAAAACTGTTTTTT. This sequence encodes CASSLEAGQGARRDEKLFF.

This chain's CDR3 is CASTGTGIDQPQHF. The CDR3 DNA reads TGTGCCAGCACCGGGACAGGGATTGATCAGCCCCAGCATTTT. This chain connects TRBV6-6 to TRBJ1-5; 9 positions agree with TRBD1. The length of the CDR3 is 14 residues. V trimming: 7 bases; J trimming: 5 bases; junction bases outside the gene matches: 6. Germline lookup yields CDR1 MNHNY and CDR2 SVGAGI (reference sequence).

The CDR3 DNA reads as TGCGCCAGCAGCACAGGGGATTCTAACTATGGCTACACCTTC. Translating it yields CASSTGDSNYGYTF. This rearrangement joins TRBV5-1 to TRBJ1-2, with TRBD1 matching 7 bases. The CDR3 is 14 amino acids. Trimming took 4 bases from V and 0 from J; bases not matched to a gene: 3. In germline, CDR1 is SGHRS, CDR2 YFSETQ. The full variable domain, rest sourced from reference TRBV5-1 and TRBJ1-2, is KAGVTQTPRYLIKTRGQQVTLSCSPISGHRSVSWYQQTPGQGLQFLFEYFSETQRNKGNFPGRFSGRQFSNSRSEMNVSTLELGDSALYLCASSTGDSNYGYTFGSGTRLTVV.

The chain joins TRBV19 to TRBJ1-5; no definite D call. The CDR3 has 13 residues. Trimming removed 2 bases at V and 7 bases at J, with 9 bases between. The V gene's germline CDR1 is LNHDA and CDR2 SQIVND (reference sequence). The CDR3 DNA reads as TGTGCCAGTAGTATACGACTCGGCCAGCCCCAGCATTTT. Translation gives CASSIRLGQPQHF. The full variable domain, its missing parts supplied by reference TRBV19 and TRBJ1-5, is DGGITQSPKYLFRKEGQNVTLSCEQNLNHDAMYWYRQDPGQGLRLIYYSQIVNDFQKGDIAEGYSVSREKKESFPLTVTSAQKNPTAFYLCASSIRLGQPQHFGDGTRLSIL.

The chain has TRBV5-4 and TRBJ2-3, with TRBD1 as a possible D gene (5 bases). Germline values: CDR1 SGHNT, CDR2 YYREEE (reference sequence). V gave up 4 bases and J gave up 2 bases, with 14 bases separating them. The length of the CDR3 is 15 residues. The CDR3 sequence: CASSGDSSFTDTQYF. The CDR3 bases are TGTGCCAGCAGCGGAGACAGTTCCTTCACAGATACGCAGTATTTT.

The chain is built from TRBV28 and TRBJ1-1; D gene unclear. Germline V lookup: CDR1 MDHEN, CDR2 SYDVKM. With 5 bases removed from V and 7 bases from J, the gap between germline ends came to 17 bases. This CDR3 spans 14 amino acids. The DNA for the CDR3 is TGTGCCAGCAGTCTATCGCTTCCGCAGATTGAAGCTTTCTTT. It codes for CASSLSLPQIEAFF.

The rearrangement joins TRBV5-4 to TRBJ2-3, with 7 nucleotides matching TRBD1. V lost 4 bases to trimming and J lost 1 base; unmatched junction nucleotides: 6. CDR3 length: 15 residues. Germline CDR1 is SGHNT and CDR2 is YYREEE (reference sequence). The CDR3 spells CASSPRQGGTDTQYF. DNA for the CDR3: TGTGCCAGCAGCCCAAGACAGGGAGGCACAGATACGCAGTATTTT.

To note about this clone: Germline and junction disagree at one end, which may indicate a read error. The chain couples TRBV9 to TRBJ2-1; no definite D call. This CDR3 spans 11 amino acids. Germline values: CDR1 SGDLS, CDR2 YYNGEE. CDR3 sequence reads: CASSVDNEQFF. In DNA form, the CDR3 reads TGTGCCAGCAGCGTAGACAACGAGCAGTTCTTC.

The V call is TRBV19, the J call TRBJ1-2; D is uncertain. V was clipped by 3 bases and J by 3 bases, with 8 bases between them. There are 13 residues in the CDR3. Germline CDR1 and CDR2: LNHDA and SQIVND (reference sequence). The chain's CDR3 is CASSIQRDYGYTF. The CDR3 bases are TGTGCCAGTAGTATCCAGAGGGACTATGGCTACACCTTC.

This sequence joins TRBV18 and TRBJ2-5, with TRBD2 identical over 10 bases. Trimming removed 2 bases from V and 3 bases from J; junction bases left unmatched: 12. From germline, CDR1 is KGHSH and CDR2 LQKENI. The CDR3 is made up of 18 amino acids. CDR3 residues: CASSPGGKREGEKETQYF. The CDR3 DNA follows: TGTGCCAGCTCACCAGGGGGGAAGCGGGAGGGGGAAAAAGAGACCCAGTACTTC.

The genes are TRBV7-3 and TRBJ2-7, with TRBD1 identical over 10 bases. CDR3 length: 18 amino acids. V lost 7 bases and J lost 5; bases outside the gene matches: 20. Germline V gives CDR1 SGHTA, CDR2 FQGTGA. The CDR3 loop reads CASTPPRDRGISSDEQYF. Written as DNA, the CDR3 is TGTGCCAGCACCCCCCCCCGGGACAGGGGAATTTCAAGTGACGAGCAGTACTTC.

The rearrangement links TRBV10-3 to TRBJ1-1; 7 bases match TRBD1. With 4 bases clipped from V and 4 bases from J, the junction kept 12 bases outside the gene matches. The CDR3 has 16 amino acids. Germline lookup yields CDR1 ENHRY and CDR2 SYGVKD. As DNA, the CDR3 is TGTGCCATCAGTGGAGACAGGGAAGTAATTCGCACTGAAGCTTTCTTT. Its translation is CAISGDREVIRTEAFF.

This chain's CDR3 is CASSPDGRAELAYF. Here the CDR3 DNA reads TGTGCCAGCAGCCCGGACGGGAGGGCAGAATTGGCATACTTC. The rearrangement links TRBV5-4 to TRBJ2-5, with 8 bases aligning to TRBD2. V lost 4 bases and J lost 14; bases outside the gene matches: 16. This CDR3 spans 14 amino acids. Germline loops: CDR1 SGHNT, CDR2 YYREEE (reference sequence).

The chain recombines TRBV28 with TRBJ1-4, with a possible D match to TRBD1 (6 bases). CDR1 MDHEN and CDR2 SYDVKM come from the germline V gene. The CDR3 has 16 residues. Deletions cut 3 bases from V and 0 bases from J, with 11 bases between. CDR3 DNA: TGTGCCAGCAGTTTGGGGGCAGTGGCAACTAATGAAAAACTGTTTTTT. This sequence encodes CASSLGAVATNEKLFF.

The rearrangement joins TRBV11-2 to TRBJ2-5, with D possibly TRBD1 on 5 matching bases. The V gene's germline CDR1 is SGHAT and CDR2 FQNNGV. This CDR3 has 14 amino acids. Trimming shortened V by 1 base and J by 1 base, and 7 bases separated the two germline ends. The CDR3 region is CASSLGTLQETQYF. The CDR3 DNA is TGTGCCAGCAGCTTAGGGACACTCCAAGAGACCCAGTACTTC. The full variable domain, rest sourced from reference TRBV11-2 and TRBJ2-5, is EAGVAQSPRYKIIEKRQSVAFWCNPISGHATLYWYQQILGQGPKLLIQFQNNGVVDDSQLPKDRFSAERLKGVDSTLKIQPAKLEDSAVYLCASSLGTLQETQYFGPGTRLLVL.